These 21 T cell receptor beta chains came from one sample sequenced in a study of shared clonotypes between healthy human individuals. Sequencing used immunoSEQ multiplex PCR; TCRdb keeps in-frame clones, though not all of them. Altogether some 1.5 million clones are present, roughly 96% being singletons, with the ten largest covering over 1%. What was sequenced was naive CD4+ T cells sorted from blood. Documented subset: CD45RA+ positively selected. The receptor set was obtained from a man between 25 and 39 years old in good health.

The chain uses TRBV7-8 and TRBJ2-1, with 15 bases identical to TRBD2. V lost 2 bases, J lost 6 bases, and 5 bases stayed unmatched. Germline loops: CDR1 SGHVS, CDR2 FQNEAQ. CDR3 size: 17 residues. CDR3 protein: CASSLSRGLAGGNEQFF. The DNA of the CDR3 is TGTGCCAGCAGCTTATCGCGGGGACTAGCGGGAGGCAATGAGCAGTTCTTC.

Comment on this clone: Additional DNA sequences in this sample encode the identical CDR3. The chain has TRBV18 and TRBJ2-1; 14 bases align to TRBD2. Per the germline V gene, CDR1 is KGHSH and CDR2 is LQKENI. This CDR3 region has 15 residues. V lost 3 bases, J lost 6 bases, and 1 base stayed unmatched. The CDR3 DNA reads TGTGCCAGCTCACCGGGACTAGCGGGAGTCAATGAGCAGTTCTTC. Protein: CASSPGLAGVNEQFF.

CDR3 nucleotide sequence: TGTGCCAGCAGCTATGGGGGGATTGCCACAGGTCAGCCCCAGCATTTT. This codes for CASSYGGIATGQPQHF. V gene TRBV7-2 combines with J gene TRBJ1-5, with D possibly TRBD1 on 5 matching bases. Trimming removed 4 bases from V and 6 bases from J, with 19 bases in between. Germline V CDR1 and CDR2: SGHTA, FQGNSA. CDR3 length: 16 amino acids. Looking up the rest from reference TRBV7-2 and TRBJ1-5 gives the full variable domain: GAGVSQSPSNKVTEKGKDVELRCDPISGHTALYWYRQSLGQGLEFLIYFQGNSAPDKSGLPSDRFSAERTGGSVSTLTIQRTQQEDSAVYLCASSYGGIATGQPQHFGDGTRLSIL.

J is TRBJ2-2 and V is TRBV10-3, with no clear D. The CDR3 is 13 residues long. Per germline, CDR1 ENHRY and CDR2 SYGVKD. Trimming shortened V by 10 bases and J by 5 bases, and 14 bases separated the two germline ends. The CDR3 here is CATRLTLTGELFF. The CDR3 DNA is TGTGCCACTCGCCTAACTCTAACCGGGGAGCTGTTTTTT.

J is TRBJ2-5 and V is TRBV5-1; 12 positions agree with TRBD2. The V gene end was trimmed by 3 bases and the J gene end by 2 bases; junction bases not matched to a gene: 8. The CDR3 runs to 17 residues. Germline CDR1 reads SGHRS; CDR2 reads YFSETQ. CDR3 coding DNA: TGCGCCAGCAGCTATACTAGCGGGAGGTCGGGTCAAGAGACCCAGTACTTC. This translates into CASSYTSGRSGQETQYF.

V is TRBV7-3 and J is TRBJ2-4; no reliable D call. The CDR3 loop spans 11 amino acids. Germline V lookup: CDR1 SGHTA, CDR2 FQGTGA. Between the trimmed V and J ends, which lost 5 bases and 11 bases, there was a span of 10 bases. CDR3 nucleotides: TGTGCCAGCAGCCATAATAGGGTTCAGTACTTC. Its protein product is CASSHNRVQYF. The entire variable domain, with the rest obtained from reference TRBV7-3 and TRBJ2-4, is as follows: GAGVSQTPSNKVTEKGKYVELRCDPISGHTALYWYRQSLGQGPEFLIYFQGTGAADDSGLPNDRFFAVRPEGSVSTLKIQRTERGDSAVYLCASSHNRVQYFGAGTRLSVL.

The genes are TRBV6-5 and TRBJ1-1, with D possibly TRBD1 on 6 matching bases. V was shortened by 6 bases and J by 8 bases, with 13 bases between the two germline ends. In germline, CDR1 is MNHEY, CDR2 SVGAGI. The CDR3 runs 12 residues. The CDR3 reads CASRGRGLEAFF. DNA for the CDR3: TGTGCCAGCAGGGGGCGGGGGCTGGAAGCTTTCTTT.

As to this clone: Other DNA sequences in the same sample also yield this CDR3. The chain combines TRBV28 with TRBJ1-5; TRBD1 is a possible D gene (6 bases). This CDR3 has 12 residues. Germline V gene lookup returns CDR1 MDHEN and CDR2 SYDVKM. Trimming left V 5 bases short and J 4 bases short, with 6 bases between. The CDR3 DNA follows: TGTGCCAGCAGTCAGGGGAATCAGCCCCAGCATTTT. Encoded protein: CASSQGNQPQHF.

The chain recombines TRBV9 with TRBJ2-1, with a possible D match to TRBD1 (7 bases). This CDR3 region has 15 residues. Germline lookup yields CDR1 SGDLS and CDR2 YYNGEE. V dropped 4 bases and J dropped 9 bases, with 20 bases sitting between them. The CDR3 protein is CASSPKARGVGEQFF. The CDR3 DNA is TGTGCCAGCAGCCCCAAGGCCAGGGGGGTAGGTGAGCAGTTCTTC.

J is TRBJ1-1 and V is TRBV5-4, with D uncertain. CDR1 is SGHNT and CDR2 is YYREEE in the germline V gene (reference sequence). V was shortened by 3 bases and J by 1 base, with 10 bases between the two germline ends. This CDR3 is 14 amino acids long. The CDR3 nucleotides read TGTGCCAGCAGCTCCGGACGGAAGAACACTGAAGCTTTCTTT. Protein product: CASSSGRKNTEAFF.

The chain carries TRBV7-8 and TRBJ1-1; maybe TRBD1 (6 bases). There are 15 residues in the CDR3. CDR1 and CDR2 (germline): SGHVS, FQNEAQ. Trimming cost V 5 bases and J 1 base, with 14 bases left between them. CDR3 sequence (DNA): TGTGCCAGCAGCGCGTACAGGGATCCGAACACTGAAGCTTTCTTT. Protein: CASSAYRDPNTEAFF.

The gene calls are TRBV5-1 and TRBJ1-5, with unresolved D. Germline V gene data show CDR1 as SGHRS and CDR2 as YFSETQ. The CDR3 loop spans 13 amino acids. Trimming took off 2 bases at V and 5 bases at J, with 8 bases between the two ends. Here the CDR3 DNA reads TGCGCCAGCAGCTTTACAGTAGATCAGCCCCAGCATTTT. Translating gives CASSFTVDQPQHF.

This chain joins TRBV9 and TRBJ2-7; D may be TRBD2 (6 bases). The CDR3 spans 14 residues. Trimming pared 1 base from V and 7 bases from J, leaving 15 bases between. CDR1 and CDR2 (germline): SGDLS, YYNGEE. The CDR3 nucleotides read TGTGCCAGCAGCGTAAGTAGCGGACCCGAAGAGCAGTACTTC. Amino acids: CASSVSSGPEEQYF.

The J gene is TRBJ2-7, the V gene TRBV28; D is perhaps TRBD1 (5 bases). This CDR3 contains 12 residues. The germline V and J ends were trimmed by 5 bases and 4 bases, with 9 bases remaining between them. Per germline, CDR1 MDHEN and CDR2 SYDVKM. CDR3: CASSDSPYEQYF. The CDR3 nucleotides read TGTGCCAGCAGTGACAGCCCTTACGAGCAGTACTTC. Full variable domain (remainder filled in from reference TRBV28 and TRBJ2-7): DVKVTQSSRYLVKRTGEKVFLECVQDMDHENMFWYRQDPGLGLRLIYFSYDVKMKEKGDIPEGYSVSREKKERFSLILESASTNQTSMYLCASSDSPYEQYFGPGTRLTVT.

The chain recombines TRBV29-1 with TRBJ2-4; perhaps TRBD2 as D (6 bases). Germline CDR1 reads SQVTM; CDR2 reads ANQGSEA. The CDR3 covers 14 residues. The ends were cut back, 4 bases at V and 9 bases at J, with 19 bases in the middle. This chain's CDR3 is CSVAYVEGISIQYF. CDR3 sequence (DNA): TGCAGCGTTGCATACGTGGAGGGGATTAGCATTCAGTACTTC.

The table lists this clone with a count of one. The chain recombines TRBV27 with TRBJ2-1, with D hard to call. V dropped 9 bases and J dropped 0 bases, with 12 bases sitting between them. The CDR3 covers 14 residues. Germline CDR1 and CDR2: MNHEY and SMNVEV (reference sequence). CDR3 in amino acids: CARTPGPSYNEQFF. CDR3 coding DNA: TGTGCCAGGACCCCCGGACCCTCCTACAATGAGCAGTTCTTC.

V is TRBV6-1 and J is TRBJ1-2; possible D gene TRBD1, 6 bases. CDR1 is MNHNS and CDR2 is SASEGT in the germline V gene. The germline V and J ends were trimmed by 8 bases and 4 bases, with 8 bases remaining between them. The CDR3 consists of 11 residues. In DNA, the CDR3 is TGTGCCAGCGGGACAACCTATGGCTACACCTTC. Translation: CASGTTYGYTF.

The CDR3 nucleotides are TGCGCCAGCAGCTTACGAGCGGGGGGCGGGGATGAGCAGTTCTTC. This gives the protein CASSLRAGGGDEQFF. The chain joins TRBV5-1 to TRBJ2-1; 9 bases line up with TRBD2. The CDR3 sequence is 15 residues long. Trimming took 2 bases from V and 8 from J; bases not matched to a gene: 8. Germline V lookup: CDR1 SGHRS, CDR2 YFSETQ.

The chain has TRBV27 and TRBJ2-7; D may match TRBD1 or TRBD2 (5 bases each). The CDR3 loop spans 19 amino acids. Germline V gene sequence: CDR1 MNHEY, CDR2 SMNVEV (reference sequence). V lost 5 bases and J lost 0, with 26 bases in between. The CDR3 reads CASSRAGGLGTVSSYEQYF. Written as DNA, the CDR3 is TGTGCCAGCAGTCGCGCAGGCGGCCTCGGGACCGTCAGCTCCTACGAGCAGTACTTC.

Only a few counts were recorded for this clone. The rearrangement uses TRBV5-4 and TRBJ2-3; the match to TRBD2 covers 9 bases. The CDR3 runs 14 residues. Germline loops: CDR1 SGHNT, CDR2 YYREEE (reference sequence). V lost 4 bases and J lost 6; bases outside the gene matches: 6. The CDR3 DNA reads as TGTGCCAGCAGCCCAAGGACTAGCGACGATACGCAGTATTTT. Its protein is CASSPRTSDDTQYF.

This clone was seen only a few times. Other DNA sequences from this sample encode an identical CDR3 as well. This rearrangement joins TRBV5-1 to TRBJ1-2; unclear D gene. Germline V lookup: CDR1 SGHRS, CDR2 YFSETQ. This CDR3 is built from 12 residues. V lost 0 bases to trimming and J lost 6 bases, with 6 bases between them. The CDR3 sequence: CASSLGGDGYTF. The CDR3 DNA sequence: TGCGCCAGCAGCTTGGGCGGGGATGGCTACACCTTC.